This T cell receptor beta chain was obtained from a study of PD-1 blockade in classical Hodgkin lymphoma. Broader study findings: The authors have not defined what causes the repertoire differences, possibly disease activity or prior therapy.

Documented time point: cycle 4 day 1 (C4D1), after 6 weeks of nivolumab. Brentuximab vedotin exposure varied among the patients, all of whom had relapsed after autologous stem cell transplantation. Under best response, outcomes were complete response, partial response or progressive disease. TCRdb's copy holds only in-frame clones and misses some; the assay was immunoSEQ multiplex PCR. The table records 110,000 or so clones, approximately 89% of them present only once. In the case of this clone: The antigen is undetermined.

The receptor was derived from a human donor with classical Hodgkin lymphoma. The material was peripheral blood mononuclear cells (PBMCs), obtained before the fourth cycle of nivolumab.

The CDR3 loop is CATGHSSNQPQHF. CDR3 nucleotides: TGTGCCACGGGACACTCTAGCAATCAGCCCCAGCATTTT. This chain uses TRBV10-3 with TRBJ1-5, with D tentatively TRBD1 (6 bases). V lost 10 bases and J 0 bases, leaving 10 bases between the germline ends. The CDR3 length is 13 residues. Germline CDR1 ENHRY, CDR2 SYGVKD.